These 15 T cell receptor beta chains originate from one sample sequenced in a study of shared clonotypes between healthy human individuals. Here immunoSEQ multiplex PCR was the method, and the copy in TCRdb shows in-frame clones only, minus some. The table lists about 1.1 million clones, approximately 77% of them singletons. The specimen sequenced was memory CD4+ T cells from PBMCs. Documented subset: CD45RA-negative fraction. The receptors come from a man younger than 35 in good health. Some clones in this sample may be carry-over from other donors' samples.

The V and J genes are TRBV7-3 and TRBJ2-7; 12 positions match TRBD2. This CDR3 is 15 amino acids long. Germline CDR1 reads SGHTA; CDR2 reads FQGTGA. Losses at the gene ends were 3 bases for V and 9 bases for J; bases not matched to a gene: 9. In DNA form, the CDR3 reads TGTGCCAGCAGCTTCGGGGCTAGCGGGAGGGCGGGGCAGTACTTC. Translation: CASSFGASGRAGQYF. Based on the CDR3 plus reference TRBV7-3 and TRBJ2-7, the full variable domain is GAGVSQTPSNKVTEKGKYVELRCDPISGHTALYWYRQSLGQGPEFLIYFQGTGAADDSGLPNDRFFAVRPEGSVSTLKIQRTERGDSAVYLCASSFGASGRAGQYFGPGTRLTVT.

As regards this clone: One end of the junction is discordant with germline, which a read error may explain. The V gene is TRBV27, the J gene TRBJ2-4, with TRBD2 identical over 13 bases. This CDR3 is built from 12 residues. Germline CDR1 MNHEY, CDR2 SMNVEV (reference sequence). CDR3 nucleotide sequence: TGTGCCAGCAGGGGGACTAGCGGGACCCCCCACTTC. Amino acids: CASRGTSGTPHF.

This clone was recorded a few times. CDR3 nucleotides: TGCACCAGCAGCCAAGCCGGGACTAGCGGGTCTAGCTCCTACGAGCAGTACTTC. Protein sequence: CTSSQAGTSGSSSYEQYF. The chain employs TRBV1 and TRBJ2-7; the table's D call, TRBD2, has no DNA check behind it. TRBV1 counts as a pseudogene. CDR3 length: 18 amino acids.

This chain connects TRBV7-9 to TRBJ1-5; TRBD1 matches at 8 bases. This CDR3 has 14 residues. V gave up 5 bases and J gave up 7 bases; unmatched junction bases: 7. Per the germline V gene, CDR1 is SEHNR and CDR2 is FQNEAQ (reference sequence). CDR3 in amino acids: CASSAGQGEQPQHF. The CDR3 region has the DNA TGTGCCAGCAGCGCTGGACAGGGAGAACAGCCCCAGCATTTT.

The CDR3 bases are TGTGCCAGCTGGGGCAGGAGCGGGAGAGGGTCCGGGGAGCTGTTTTTT. Amino acid sequence: CASWGRSGRGSGELFF. This chain uses TRBV28 with TRBJ2-2, with 8 bases that match TRBD2. With 8 bases clipped from V and 6 bases from J, the junction kept 14 bases outside the gene matches. This CDR3 comprises 16 residues. The germline gives CDR1 MDHEN, CDR2 SYDVKM. Drawing the rest from reference TRBV28 and TRBJ2-2, the complete variable domain is DVKVTQSSRYLVKRTGEKVFLECVQDMDHENMFWYRQDPGLGLRLIYFSYDVKMKEKGDIPEGYSVSREKKERFSLILESASTNQTSMYLCASWGRSGRGSGELFFGEGSRLTVL.

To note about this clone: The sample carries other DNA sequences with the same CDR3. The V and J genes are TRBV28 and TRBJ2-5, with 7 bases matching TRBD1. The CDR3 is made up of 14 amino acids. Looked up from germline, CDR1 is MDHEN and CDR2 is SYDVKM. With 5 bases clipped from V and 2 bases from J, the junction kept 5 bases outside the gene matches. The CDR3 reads CASSPGQLQETQYF. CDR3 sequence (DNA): TGTGCCAGCAGTCCGGGACAGCTACAAGAGACCCAGTACTTC.

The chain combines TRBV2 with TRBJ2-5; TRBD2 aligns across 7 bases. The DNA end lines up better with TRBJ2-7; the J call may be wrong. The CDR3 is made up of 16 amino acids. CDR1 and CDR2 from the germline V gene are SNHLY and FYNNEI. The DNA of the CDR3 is TGTGCCAGCAGTGACCCCGGGAGGTGGGACTCCTACGAGCAGTACTTC. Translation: CASSDPGRWDSYEQYF.

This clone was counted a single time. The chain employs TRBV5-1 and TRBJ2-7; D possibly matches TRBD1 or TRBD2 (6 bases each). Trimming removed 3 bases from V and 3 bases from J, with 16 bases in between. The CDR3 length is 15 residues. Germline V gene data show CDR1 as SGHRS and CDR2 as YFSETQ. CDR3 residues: CASSYLGGSSYEQYF. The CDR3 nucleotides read TGCGCCAGCAGCTATTTGGGGGGCAGCAGCTACGAGCAGTACTTC.

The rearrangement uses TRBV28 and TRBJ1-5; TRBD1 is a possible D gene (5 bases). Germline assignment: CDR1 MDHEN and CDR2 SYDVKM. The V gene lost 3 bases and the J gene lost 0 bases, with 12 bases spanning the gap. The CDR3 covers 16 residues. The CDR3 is CASSFRGFNSNQPQHF. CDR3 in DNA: TGTGCCAGCAGTTTTAGGGGATTCAATAGCAATCAGCCCCAGCATTTT. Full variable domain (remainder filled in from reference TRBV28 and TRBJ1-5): DVKVTQSSRYLVKRTGEKVFLECVQDMDHENMFWYRQDPGLGLRLIYFSYDVKMKEKGDIPEGYSVSREKKERFSLILESASTNQTSMYLCASSFRGFNSNQPQHFGDGTRLSIL.

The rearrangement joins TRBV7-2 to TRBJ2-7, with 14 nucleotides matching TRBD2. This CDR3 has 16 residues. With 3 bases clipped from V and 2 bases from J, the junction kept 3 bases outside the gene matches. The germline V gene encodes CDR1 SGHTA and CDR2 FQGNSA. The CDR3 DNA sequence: TGTGCCAGCAGCTTGGGACTAGCGGGAGATACCTACGAGCAGTACTTC. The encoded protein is CASSLGLAGDTYEQYF. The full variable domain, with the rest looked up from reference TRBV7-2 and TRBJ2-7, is GAGVSQSPSNKVTEKGKDVELRCDPISGHTALYWYRQSLGQGLEFLIYFQGNSAPDKSGLPSDRFSAERTGGSVSTLTIQRTQQEDSAVYLCASSLGLAGDTYEQYFGPGTRLTVT.

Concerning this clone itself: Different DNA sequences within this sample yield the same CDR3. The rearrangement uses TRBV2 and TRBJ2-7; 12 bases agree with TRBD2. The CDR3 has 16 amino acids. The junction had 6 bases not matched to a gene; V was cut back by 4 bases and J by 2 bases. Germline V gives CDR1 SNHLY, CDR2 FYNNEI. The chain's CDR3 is CASSGTSGTLPYEQYF. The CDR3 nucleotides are TGTGCCAGCAGTGGGACTAGCGGGACACTTCCCTACGAGCAGTACTTC. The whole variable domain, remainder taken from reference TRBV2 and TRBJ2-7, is EPEVTQTPSHQVTQMGQEVILRCVPISNHLYFYWYRQILGQKVEFLVSFYNNEISEKSEIFDDQFSVERPDGSNFTLKIRSTKLEDSAMYFCASSGTSGTLPYEQYFGPGTRLTVT.

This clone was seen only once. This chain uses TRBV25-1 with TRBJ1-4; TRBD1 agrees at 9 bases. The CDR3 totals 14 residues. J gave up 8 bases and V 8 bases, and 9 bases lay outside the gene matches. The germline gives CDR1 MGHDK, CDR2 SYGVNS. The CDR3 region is CASHAGTGREKLFF. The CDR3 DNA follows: TGTGCCAGCCATGCCGGGACAGGGAGGGAAAAACTGTTTTTT.

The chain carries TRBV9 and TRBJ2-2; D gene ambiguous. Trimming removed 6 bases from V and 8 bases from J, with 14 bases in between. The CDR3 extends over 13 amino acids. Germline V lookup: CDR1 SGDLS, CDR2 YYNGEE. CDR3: CASTERAWGELFF. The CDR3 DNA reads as TGTGCCAGCACAGAGCGAGCCTGGGGGGAGCTGTTTTTT.

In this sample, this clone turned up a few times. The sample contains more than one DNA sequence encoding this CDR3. The CDR3 DNA is TGTGCCAGCAGCCTTGTCAGCTCTGGAAACACCATATATTTT. This codes for CASSLVSSGNTIYF. The chain carries TRBV7-9 and TRBJ1-3, with D unresolved. This CDR3 region has 14 residues. V gave up 5 bases and J gave up 0 bases, with 8 bases separating them. In germline, CDR1 is SEHNR, CDR2 FQNEAQ (reference sequence).

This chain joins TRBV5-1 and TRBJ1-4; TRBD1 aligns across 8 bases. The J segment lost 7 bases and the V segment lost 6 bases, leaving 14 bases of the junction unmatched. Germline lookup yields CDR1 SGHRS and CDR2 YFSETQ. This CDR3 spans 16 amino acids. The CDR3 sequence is CASNRDPGGFGEKLFF. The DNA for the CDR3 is TGCGCCAGCAACCGCGACCCAGGGGGCTTCGGTGAAAAACTGTTTTTT.